The rows below give T cell receptor beta chains drawn from one sample of a study of OX40 agonist ivuxolimab in advanced cancers. Here immunoSEQ multiplex PCR was the method, and the copy in TCRdb shows in-frame clones only, minus some. Of tens of thousands of clones listed, roughly 89% are singletons. This specimen consisted of CD4+ or CD8+ T cells sorted from blood, obtained in a trial of the OX40 agonist ivuxolimab. These receptor sequences come from an adult with an advanced solid tumor such as melanoma, head and neck, liver or kidney cancer. Both conserved end residues are part of each CDR3. Each record gives: V gene, clone size, D gene, J gene, CDR3 protein, CDR3 DNA. A D gene is named only where the DNA matches it firmly. Not all rows give a size; the values are once, few, many and, for expanded clones, a class.

TRBV19	-	-	TRBJ2-6	CASSIVRMGGDGANVLTF	TGTGCCAGTAGTATAGTAAGGATGGGGGGCGATGGGGCCAACGTCCTGACTTTC
TRBV6-5	-	TRBD1	TRBJ1-1	CATKDRGPEAFF	TGTGCCACCAAGGACAGGGGGCCTGAAGCTTTCTTT
TRBV5-1	many	-	TRBJ1-5	CASSLASWRSAIQPQHF	TGCGCCAGCAGCTTGGCCAGTTGGCGGAGTGCTATTCAGCCCCAGCATTTT
TRBV14	-	TRBD2	TRBJ2-5	CASSRRWGIAGQETQYF	TGTGCCAGCAGCCGACGTTGGGGGATAGCGGGCCAAGAGACCCAGTACTTC
TRBV18	few	-	TRBJ2-5	CASSPGLQETQYF	TGTGCCAGCTCACCGGGGCTTCAAGAGACCCAGTACTTC
TRBV7-9	-	-	TRBJ1-2	CASSLEGTGYTF	TGTGCCAGCAGCTTAGAGGGGACTGGCTACACCTTC
TRBV10-3	once	-	TRBJ1-1	CAISEGVLNTEAFF	TGTGCCATCAGTGAAGGTGTCCTGAACACTGAAGCTTTCTTT
TRBV30	-	-	TRBJ1-2	CACDSYYGYTF	TGTGCCTGCGACAGTTACTATGGCTACACCTTC
TRBV5-1	-	-	TRBJ2-7	CASSSPGTPSYEQYF	TGCGCCAGCAGCTCCCCCGGGACCCCTTCCTACGAGCAGTACTTC
TRBV28	-	TRBD1	TRBJ1-1	CASNQAGGPEAFF	TGTGCCAGCAACCAGGCAGGGGGCCCTGAAGCTTTCTTT
TRBV7-9	few	TRBD1	TRBJ2-7	CASSRQGQASYEQYF	TGTGCCAGCAGCCGGCAGGGACAGGCCTCCTACGAGCAGTACTTC
TRBV28	-	-	TRBJ2-5	CASSSHGLARETQYF	TGTGCCAGCAGCTCACACGGGCTAGCCCGAGAGACCCAGTACTTC
TRBV19	-	-	TRBJ2-3	CASSILDSTDTQYF	TGTGCCAGTAGTATATTGGACAGCACAGATACGCAGTATTTT
TRBV7-2	-	-	TRBJ2-1	CASSQGRGYPRQFF	TGTGCCAGCAGCCAAGGCCGCGGCTACCCGCGACAGTTCTTC
TRBV6-5	once	-	TRBJ2-1	CASSPGTLNYNEQFF	TGTGCCAGCAGTCCCGGGACCCTAAACTACAATGAGCAGTTCTTC
TRBV25-1	few	TRBD1	TRBJ2-1	CASRDRLNEQFF	TGTGCCAGCAGGGACAGGCTGAATGAGCAGTTCTTC